Presented here are 3 T cell receptor beta chains from one specimen sequenced in a study of cytomegalovirus exposure and HLA in healthy donors. A multiplex PCR was run with 60 Vbeta primers and 13 Jbeta primers. This table comes from immunoSEQ multiplex PCR, and its TCRdb copy is limited to in-frame clones, with some not included. Among roughly 200,000 clones, just over 75% were seen once, and the ten largest hold approximately 0.6%. Sequencing was done on a sample of PBMCs. The source is a man between 18 and 29 years old in good health and CMV-seronegative.

The chain recombines TRBV6-1 with TRBJ2-7, with 8 bases that match TRBD2. The CDR3 length is 13 residues. Germline trimming cut 8 bases from V and 3 bases from J; bases unmatched to any gene: 6. Germline-derived CDR1 and CDR2 are MNHNS and SASEGT. The CDR3 sequence is CASSSGSLYEQYF. CDR3 DNA: TGTGCCAGCTCCAGCGGGAGTCTCTACGAGCAGTACTTC.

This clone appeared a few times. This chain connects TRBV10-3 to TRBJ2-7; 12 positions match TRBD1. V shed 2 bases and J 7 bases; nucleotides not matched to a gene: 9. This CDR3 is 16 amino acids long. Looked up from germline, CDR1 is ENHRY and CDR2 is SYGVKD. The CDR3 region is CAISETPGQGAREQYF. DNA for the CDR3: TGTGCCATCAGTGAGACTCCGGGACAGGGGGCGCGTGAGCAGTACTTC.

This chain uses TRBV7-6 with TRBJ2-3; 12 nucleotides line up with TRBD1. Germline CDR1 SGHVS, CDR2 FNYEAQ. The CDR3 loop spans 18 amino acids. The V segment lost 5 bases and the J segment 4 bases; nucleotides outside the gene matches: 13. The CDR3 loop reads CASSLRDRGRVIPDTQYF. CDR3 bases: TGTGCCAGCAGCCTCCGGGACAGGGGGCGCGTTATCCCAGATACGCAGTATTTT.